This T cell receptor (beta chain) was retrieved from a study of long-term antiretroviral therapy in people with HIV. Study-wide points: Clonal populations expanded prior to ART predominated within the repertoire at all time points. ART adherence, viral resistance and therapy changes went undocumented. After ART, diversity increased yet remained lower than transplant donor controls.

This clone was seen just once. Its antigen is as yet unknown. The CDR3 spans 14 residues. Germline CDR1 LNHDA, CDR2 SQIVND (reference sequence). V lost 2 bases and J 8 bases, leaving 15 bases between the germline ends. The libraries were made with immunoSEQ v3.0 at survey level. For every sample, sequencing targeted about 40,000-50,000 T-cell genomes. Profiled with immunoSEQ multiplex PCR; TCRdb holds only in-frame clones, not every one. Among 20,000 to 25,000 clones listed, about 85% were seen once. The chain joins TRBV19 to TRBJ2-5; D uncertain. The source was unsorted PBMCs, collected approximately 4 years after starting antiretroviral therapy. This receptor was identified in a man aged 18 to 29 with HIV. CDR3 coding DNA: TGTGCCAGTAGTATATCGATGTACTGGAGTACCCAGTACTTC. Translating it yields CASSISMYWSTQYF.